This TCR beta chain was documented in a study of chemoradiotherapy in HPV16-positive cancers. Study-level background: Candidate HPV-specific T-cell clones and common TCR motifs came from functional assays in a couple of HPV16-positive patients. Study-wide points: During treatment, candidate HPV-specific clones and E7-related motifs expanded in tumor.

Using immunoSEQ multiplex PCR, the repertoire was profiled, and TCRdb retains in-frame clones only, with some absent. Here the sample spans 55,000 to 85,000 clones, roughly 90% being singletons. The CDR3 has 15 residues. V shed 6 bases and J 5 bases; nucleotides not matched to a gene: 10. CDR1 is MNHEY, CDR2 SMNVEV, per germline (reference sequence). A note on this clone: Its antigen is not known.

The sample in question was blood, obtained from a patient who underwent chemoradiotherapy. The rearrangement links TRBV27 to TRBJ2-4; 7 nucleotides line up with TRBD2. This clonotype was sampled from a human donor with HPV-associated anogenital cancer. This CDR3 is CASRRGGGAQNIQYF. CDR3 sequence (DNA): TGTGCCAGCAGGCGGGGCGGGGGTGCCCAAAACATTCAGTACTTC.